The clone carrying this TCR beta chain was found many times. Its antigen is currently unknown. The sample originates from a study of spatial heterogeneity in lung cancer. Looking at the study overall: In the raw reads, each unique TCR and UMI combination was present more than ten times on average.

The CDR3 is 14 amino acids. Germline V gene sequence: CDR1 LNHDA, CDR2 SQIVND (reference sequence). Trimming shortened V by 0 bases and J by 11 bases, and 14 bases separated the two germline ends. General observations from the study: Ubiquitous expanded tumor TCRs showed up in blood more at resection than follow-up.

Noted time point: sample taken at primary tumor resection. There were roughly 72 donors, all of them untreated patients with early-stage non-small cell lung cancer. No cell sorting; template was whole RNA from tumor, lung tissue or PBMC. Each CDR3 protein is one row after TCRdb ran MiXCR on the 5' RACE reads. This sample has some 78,000 distinct CDR3 sequences, with around 7.3% found just once. This sample comprised PBMCs, obtained at surgery. The V and J genes are TRBV19 and TRBJ1-5; D not certain. The sequence was obtained from a male donor with early-stage non-small cell lung cancer. CDR3 region: CASSIEREGRAQHF. The CDR3 DNA reads TGTGCCAGTAGTATAGAACGAGAGGGTCGGGCCCAGCATTTT.